This T cell receptor beta chain was obtained from a study of identical twins. Via MiXCR, TCRdb re-called the 5' RACE reads, giving one row per CDR3 protein. In the table there are roughly 720,000 distinct CDR3 sequences, roughly 18% of which are singletons. Trimming cost V 5 bases and J 4 bases, with 17 bases left between them. The length of the CDR3 is 15 residues. The sample was also reused in another study, on T cells expressing NK-cell markers.

The V gene is TRBV12-3 or TRBV12-4, the J gene TRBJ1-2; a weak D match, TRBD1 (5 bases). This TCR came from a woman aged 18-29 years in good health. Sequenced: PBMCs. The CDR3 coding sequence is TGTGCCAGCAGTCCAGCTCAGGGTTGGGGCTATGGCTACACCTTC. Protein sequence: CASSPAQGWGYGYTF.